This T cell receptor beta chain was identified in a study of response to subunit inactivated influenza vaccine. With regard to this clonotype: Its antigen remains unknown.

Study findings and constraints: Authors suggested each seasonal influenza vaccination recruits few new T cells.

Trimming removed 6 bases at V and 3 bases at J, with 20 bases between. The CDR3 length is 16 residues. CDR1 MDHEN and CDR2 SYDVKM come from the germline V gene. A single record per CDR3 protein comes from TCRdb applying MiXCR to the RT-PCR reads. This table has more than 600,000 distinct CDR3 sequences, about 18% appearing once. The sequence came from a man aged 45 to 65 who received an inactivated influenza vaccine. This sequence joins TRBV28 and TRBJ2-5, with a possible D match to TRBD1 (5 bases). Sequences were derived from PBMCs from blood, sampled approximately 5 days after vaccination. In DNA, the CDR3 is TGTGCCAGCAGGGCTCAACTAAGGGCCAGGGAAGAGACCCAGTACTTC. Amino acids: CASRAQLRAREETQYF.